The source of this TCR beta chain is a study of CD8+CD57+ T cells in acquired aplastic anemia. Study background: Sorted CD4+ and CD8+ cells yielded DNA averaging approximately 3 ug.

Study results and limitations: Patients and healthy controls showed no significant CD8+ Simpson's diversity difference. Patients shared some 29 CD8+ CDR3 sequences with controls.

As regards this clonotype: Antigen specificity is unknown. Given the absence of the conserved phenylalanine or tryptophan at the CDR3 end, a read error is likely. It is unclear where the CDR3 begins or ends on the DNA, so no DNA is shown, and the CDR3 is as TCRdb lists it.

The CDR3 sequence runs 16 residues, both termini included. Germline-derived CDR1 and CDR2 are SNHLY and FYNNEI. Patients chosen for sequencing had CD8+CD57+ cells that had expanded, as shown by flow cytometry. Each patient gave a blood sample that was collected before any therapy had been received. The template used for profiling TCR beta VDJ and CDR3 was genomic DNA. TCRdb itself ran the reads through MiXCR, one entry per CDR3 protein. Counted here are more than 250,000 distinct CDR3 sequences, 82% occurring once; the ten biggest clones make up approximately 40%. This receptor was obtained from a human donor with aplastic anemia. The chain is built from TRBV2 and TRBJ1-1; no DNA check was done on the table's D call, TRBD1. Sequencing was done on a sample of sorted CD4+, CD8+, or CD8+CD57+ T cells (not recorded which) from PBMCs. The CDR3 region is CASGDGGTDTQNFAPG.